This T cell receptor beta chain was sequenced in a study of T cell responses to AZD1222 COVID-19 vaccine. Germline CDR1 is MDHEN and CDR2 is SYDVKM. V was shortened by 1 base and J by 6 bases, with 0 bases between the two germline ends. The CDR3 is 10 amino acids. A word on this clone: Its cognate antigen is unknown.

General study findings and limits: Nearly half of spike-specific TCRs reportedly target variant regions that are unmutated in the B.1.351 and B.1.1.7 variants. None of the repertoires were sampled until the peak T cell response had passed. Donors were largely white British and mainly female; clonal diversity was possibly underestimated.

The repertoire was sequenced with immunoSEQ multiplex PCR; TCRdb's copy has only in-frame clones and lacks some. Among about 92,000 clones listed, 70% to 90% were seen once. The chain carries TRBV28 and TRBJ1-2, with D uncertain. This TCR was sampled from an adult in good health. Specimen: peripheral blood, collected on day 0 of MenACWY control vaccination. The DNA of the CDR3 is TGTGCCAGCAGTTTATATGGCTACACCTTC. Amino acids: CASSLYGYTF.